This TCR beta chain came from a study of PD-1 blockade in classical Hodgkin lymphoma. Whole-study findings and limits: Reported findings placed baseline TCR diversity lower in newly diagnosed patients (compared with healthy donors). No one has yet defined what causes the repertoire differences, which may be disease activity or prior therapy. Those achieving complete response showed baseline diversity like newly diagnosed patients.

Sequenced by immunoSEQ multiplex PCR; TCRdb stores in-frame clones only, minus some. Of more than 60,000 clones listed, roughly 90% were seen once; the top ten hold approximately 9.9%. Relapse was seen in all patients after autologous stem cell transplantation, and brentuximab vedotin exposure was variable. The CDR3 totals 15 residues. Germline-derived CDR1 and CDR2 are SGHDT and YYEEEE. Trimming removed 3 bases at V and 5 bases at J, with 18 bases between. A single count supports this clone. What it recognizes is unknown. The rearrangement joins TRBV5-6 to TRBJ2-7; D gene uncertain. The source of this sequence is a human donor with classical Hodgkin lymphoma. Sequencing was performed on peripheral blood mononuclear cells (PBMCs), taken at baseline. CDR3 bases: TGTGCCAGCAGCTCCGACGGCTTCACCCCCCACGAGCAGTACTTC. Protein: CASSSDGFTPHEQYF.